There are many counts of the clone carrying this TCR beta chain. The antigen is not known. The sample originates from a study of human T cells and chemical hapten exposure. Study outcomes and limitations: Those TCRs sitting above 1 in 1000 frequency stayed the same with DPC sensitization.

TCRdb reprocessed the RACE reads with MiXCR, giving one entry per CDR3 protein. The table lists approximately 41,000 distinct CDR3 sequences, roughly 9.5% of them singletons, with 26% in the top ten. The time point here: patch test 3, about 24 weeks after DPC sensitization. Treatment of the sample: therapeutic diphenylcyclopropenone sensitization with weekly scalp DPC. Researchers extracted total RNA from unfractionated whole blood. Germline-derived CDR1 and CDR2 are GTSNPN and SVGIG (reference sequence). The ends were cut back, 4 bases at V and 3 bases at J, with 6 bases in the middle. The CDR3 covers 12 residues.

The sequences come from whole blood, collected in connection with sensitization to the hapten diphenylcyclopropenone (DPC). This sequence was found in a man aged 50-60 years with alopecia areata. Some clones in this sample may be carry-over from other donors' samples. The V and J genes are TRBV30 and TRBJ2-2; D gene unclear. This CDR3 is CAWNGYTGELFF. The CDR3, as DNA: TGTGCCTGGAATGGGTACACCGGGGAGCTGTTTTTT. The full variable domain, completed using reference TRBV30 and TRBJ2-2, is SQTIHQWPATLVQPVGSPLSLECTVEGTSNPNLYWYRQAAGRGLQLLFYSVGIGQISSEVPQNLSASRPQDRQFILSSKKLLLSDSGFYLCAWNGYTGELFFGEGSRLTVL.